The 32 T cell receptor beta chains presented below share a single source sample, sequenced in a study of CD8 T cells in Susac syndrome. RNA was extracted with the RNeasy kit, and a quantity of 0.5 to 1 ug was reverse transcribed using random hexamers. TCRdb re-called the immunoSEQ multiplex PCR reads with MiXCR, one entry per CDR3 protein. The sample shows 200,000 to 250,000 distinct CDR3 sequences, around 93% of them seen only once. The sample was CD4+ T cells from PBMCs. The receptors were sampled from a human donor with multiple sclerosis.

The chain's CDR3 is CATSGGLGNQPQHF. The CDR3 DNA reads as TGTGCCACCAGTGGGGGTTTGGGTAATCAGCCCCAGCATTTT. This chain links TRBV24-1 with TRBJ1-5; D not resolved. Trimming took 5 bases from V and 4 from J, leaving 11 bases between them. The germline V gene has CDR1 KGHDR and CDR2 SFDVKD. The CDR3 is 14 residues long.

This clonotype was seen a single time. The chain is built from TRBV29-1 and TRBJ2-5; TRBD1 matches 7 bases. This CDR3 has 13 amino acids. CDR1 and CDR2 from the germline V gene are SQVTM and ANQGSEA. Germline trimming cut 7 bases from V and 0 bases from J; bases unmatched to any gene: 5. CDR3 in DNA: TGCAGCGCCGTGGGGACAGACCAAGAGACCCAGTACTTC. Translation gives CSAVGTDQETQYF.

Comments on this clonotype: Its ends do not fully match the called genes, so a read error is possible. J is TRBJ1-1 and V is TRBV5-1; weak D call: TRBD1 (6 bases). The germline V gene encodes CDR1 SGHRS and CDR2 YFSETQ. This CDR3 spans 14 amino acids. The CDR3 region has the DNA TGCGCCAGCAGCTTGCAGGACGGGGACACCGAAGCTTTCTTT. It translates to CASSLQDGDTEAFF.

The V gene is TRBV24-1, the J gene TRBJ1-2; D might be TRBD1 (6 bases). The CDR3 has 15 residues. V shed 1 base and J shed 5 bases, with 13 bases lying between them. Per germline, CDR1 KGHDR and CDR2 SFDVKD. CDR3 amino acids: CATSDFGRGGYGYTF. CDR3 nucleotides: TGTGCCACCAGTGATTTCGGCAGGGGCGGTTATGGCTACACCTTC.

This chain uses TRBV11-2 with TRBJ1-1; possibly TRBD1 for D (5 bases). The CDR3 has 14 residues. CDR1 SGHAT and CDR2 FQNNGV come from the germline V gene. Trimming removed 4 bases from V and 4 bases from J, with 13 bases in between. In DNA form, the CDR3 reads TGTGCCAGCAGCTGGTCCGACGGGGGCACTGAAGCTTTCTTT. This codes for CASSWSDGGTEAFF.

V gene TRBV12-3 or TRBV12-4 combines with J gene TRBJ1-4; D remains ambiguous. V was trimmed by 6 bases and J by 7 bases, leaving 21 bases between them. The CDR3 is 16 residues long. CDR3 DNA: TGTGCCAGCAGCCCCTCAACCCGGGGTAGTGGTGAAAAACTGTTTTTT. It translates to CASSPSTRGSGEKLFF.

This clonotype was observed once. The rearrangement joins TRBV30 to TRBJ1-2; 8 bases are a match to TRBD1. The CDR3 extends over 13 amino acids. CDR1 is GTSNPN, CDR2 SVGIG, per germline (reference sequence). V trimming: 2 bases; J trimming: 4 bases; junction bases outside the gene matches: 3. The CDR3 DNA follows: TGTGCCTGGAGTCGGGACAGGCCCTATGGCTACACCTTC. Encoded protein: CAWSRDRPYGYTF.

The chain recombines TRBV19 with TRBJ1-1, with 10 bases fitting TRBD1. Germline V gene sequence: CDR1 LNHDA, CDR2 SQIVND (reference sequence). V was pared by 7 bases and J by 1 base, with 6 bases of the junction left unmatched. The CDR3 contains 15 residues. The CDR3 coding sequence is TGTGCCAGTACCAGACAGGGGGCGGCGAACACTGAAGCTTTCTTT. Protein: CASTRQGAANTEAFF.

The J gene is TRBJ1-6, the V gene TRBV20-1; D is possibly TRBD1 (5 bases). Germline CDR1 and CDR2: DFQATT and SNEGSKA (reference sequence). The V gene lost 3 bases and the J gene lost 4 bases, with 13 bases spanning the gap. The CDR3 covers 15 residues. The CDR3 nucleotides are TGCAGTGCTAGGGGGGAGGTGGGGTATAATTCACCCCTCCACTTT. It is translated as CSARGEVGYNSPLHF.

This clonotype was detected once. This sequence joins TRBV6-1 and TRBJ2-7; possible D gene TRBD1, 5 bases. Trimming took 4 bases from V and 2 from J, leaving 12 bases between them. CDR3 length: 14 residues. Germline CDR1 reads MNHNS; CDR2 reads SASEGT. The CDR3 bases are TGTGCCAGCAGTGCCGCCATAGGGGCCTACGAGCAGTACTTC. This encodes CASSAAIGAYEQYF.

This clonotype was observed once. The rearrangement links TRBV19 to TRBJ1-2; D may be TRBD1 (6 bases). Germline V lookup: CDR1 LNHDA, CDR2 SQIVND (reference sequence). The CDR3 is 12 residues long. V was cut by 9 bases and J by 4 bases, with 12 bases left in between. The CDR3: CASNRDPYGYTF. Here the CDR3 DNA reads TGTGCCAGCAACAGGGACCCCTATGGCTACACCTTC.

The chain recombines TRBV18 with TRBJ1-3; D gene ambiguous. CDR3 size: 15 residues. Germline CDR1 is KGHSH and CDR2 is LQKENI. V was trimmed by 4 bases and J by 4 bases, leaving 14 bases between them. CDR3 sequence reads: CASSQLEVPGNTIYF. DNA of the CDR3: TGTGCCAGCTCACAATTAGAGGTCCCGGGAAACACCATATATTTT.

The J gene is TRBJ2-1, the V gene TRBV12-3 or TRBV12-4, with 8 bases fitting TRBD2. This CDR3 region has 13 residues. With 4 bases clipped from V and 10 bases from J, the junction kept 6 bases outside the gene matches. Written as DNA, the CDR3 is TGTGCCAGCAGTTGGGCCAGACTAGCGGAGCAGTTCTTC. Its translation: CASSWARLAEQFF.

The V gene is TRBV12-3 or TRBV12-4, the J gene TRBJ2-1; D not resolved. V was pared by 6 bases and J by 8 bases, with 20 bases between. The CDR3 length is 15 residues. The DNA of the CDR3 is TGTGCCAGCAGCCCCCGGCCCTCCCGGGCCGATGAGCAGTTCTTC. Amino acid sequence: CASSPRPSRADEQFF.

CDR3 protein: CASSVDRDQPQHF. CDR3 in DNA: TGTGCCAGCAGTGTCGACAGGGATCAGCCCCAGCATTTT. This chain connects TRBV6-1 to TRBJ1-5; 7 positions agree with TRBD1. Germline CDR1 is MNHNS and CDR2 is SASEGT. Trimming removed 4 bases from V and 5 bases from J; junction bases left unmatched: 2. The length of the CDR3 is 13 residues.

This chain uses TRBV14 with TRBJ1-3; D is uncertain. Germline V gene sequence: CDR1 SGHDN, CDR2 FVKESK. V was cut by 3 bases and J by 2 bases, with 5 bases left in between. The CDR3 covers 13 residues. The CDR3 here is CASSHSPGNTIYF. CDR3 bases: TGTGCCAGCAGCCATAGTCCTGGAAACACCATATATTTT.

The V call is TRBV7-9, the J call TRBJ1-2, with D tentatively TRBD1 (5 bases). The CDR3 extends over 13 amino acids. The germline V gene encodes CDR1 SEHNR and CDR2 FQNEAQ (reference sequence). Trimming shortened V by 0 bases and J by 8 bases, and 10 bases separated the two germline ends. CDR3 in amino acids: CASSLAQGWGYTF. CDR3 DNA: TGTGCCAGCAGCTTAGCCCAGGGATGGGGCTACACCTTC.

The chain combines TRBV5-1 with TRBJ1-2; the D is unclear. Trimming removed 4 bases from V and 8 bases from J, with 6 bases in between. The CDR3 has 10 residues. Germline assignment: CDR1 SGHRS and CDR2 YFSETQ. This CDR3 is CASSDTGYTF. DNA for the CDR3: TGCGCCAGCAGCGACACCGGCTACACCTTC.

The V and J genes are TRBV18 and TRBJ1-5; D call uncertain. V was pared by 6 bases and J by 0 bases, with 21 bases between. Germline V gene lookup returns CDR1 KGHSH and CDR2 LQKENI. This CDR3 comprises 18 residues. The CDR3 sequence: CASSVLPARSYSNQPQHF. CDR3 sequence (DNA): TGTGCCAGCTCCGTACTCCCGGCCAGATCATATAGCAATCAGCCCCAGCATTTT.

V and J are TRBV4-2 and TRBJ2-3; a weak D match, TRBD2 (5 bases). The CDR3 has 18 amino acids. In germline, CDR1 is LGHNA, CDR2 YNFKEQ. Trimming took 0 bases from V and 5 from J, leaving 21 bases between them. In DNA, the CDR3 is TGTGCCAGCAGCCAAGATCTGGCTAGCCCTATGAAGGGAGATACGCAGTATTTT. As protein: CASSQDLASPMKGDTQYF.

This chain joins TRBV9 and TRBJ2-1; the D gene is possibly TRBD2 (6 bases). Germline CDR1 SGDLS, CDR2 YYNGEE. V lost 0 bases, J lost 4 bases, and 8 bases lay in between. The CDR3 is made up of 14 amino acids. In DNA form, the CDR3 reads TGTGCCAGCAGCGTAGGGGCGGGATACAATGAGCAGTTCTTC. Its protein is CASSVGAGYNEQFF. The variable domain in full, completed from reference TRBV9 and TRBJ2-1, reads DSGVTQTPKHLITATGQRVTLRCSPRSGDLSVYWYQQSLDQGLQFLIQYYNGEERAKGNILERFSAQQFPDLHSELNLSSLELGDSALYFCASSVGAGYNEQFFGPGTRLTVL.

The chain joins TRBV24-1 to TRBJ2-1; TRBD2 aligns across 10 bases. The germline gives CDR1 KGHDR, CDR2 SFDVKD. The CDR3 has 15 residues. V lost 5 bases to trimming and J lost 5 bases; unmatched junction nucleotides: 5. The CDR3 sequence: CATSGELAGNNEQFF. The CDR3 coding sequence is TGTGCCACCAGTGGGGAACTAGCGGGGAACAATGAGCAGTTCTTC.

This rearrangement joins TRBV2 to TRBJ2-1; D gene unclear. The CDR3 totals 15 residues. The V gene lost 8 bases and the J gene lost 0 bases, with 14 bases spanning the gap. Germline lookup yields CDR1 SNHLY and CDR2 FYNNEI. The CDR3 is CASGWSKRSYNEQFF. CDR3 DNA: TGTGCCAGCGGTTGGTCCAAACGCTCCTACAATGAGCAGTTCTTC.

The chain joins TRBV28 to TRBJ2-3; possibly TRBD1 or TRBD2 for D (5 bases each). There are 16 residues in the CDR3. The V and J ends lost 6 bases and 3 bases respectively, with 19 bases between them. Germline V CDR1 and CDR2: MDHEN, SYDVKM. The CDR3 sequence is CASSTRGEKGTDTQYF. Here the CDR3 DNA reads TGTGCCAGCAGCACAAGAGGGGAGAAGGGGACAGATACGCAGTATTTT.

The V call is TRBV19, the J call TRBJ1-1; tentative D call: TRBD1 (6 bases). This CDR3 is built from 16 residues. Per germline, CDR1 LNHDA and CDR2 SQIVND (reference sequence). V was shortened by 3 bases and J by 3 bases, with 17 bases between the two germline ends. The CDR3 loop reads CASSIGYGGADTEAFF. The CDR3 nucleotides are TGTGCCAGTAGTATTGGGTATGGGGGGGCGGACACTGAAGCTTTCTTT.

This clonotype was observed a handful of times. The chain employs TRBV20-1 and TRBJ2-3; TRBD2 matches at 8 bases. CDR3 length: 13 amino acids. Germline V CDR1 and CDR2: DFQATT, SNEGSKA (reference sequence). V gave up 3 bases and J gave up 1 base; unmatched junction bases: 0. CDR3 amino acids: CSARREGTDTQYF. The CDR3 bases are TGCAGTGCTAGGCGGGAGGGCACAGATACGCAGTATTTT.

This chain connects TRBV7-2 to TRBJ2-5; TRBD1 or TRBD2 may be the D gene (5 bases each). This CDR3 region has 15 residues. The ends were cut back, 5 bases at V and 5 bases at J, with 18 bases in the middle. Germline V lookup: CDR1 SGHTA, CDR2 FQGNSA. CDR3 sequence reads: CASSPTRGTGETQYF. The CDR3 DNA sequence: TGTGCCAGCAGCCCCACCCGAGGGACGGGGGAGACCCAGTACTTC.

The genes are TRBV9 and TRBJ2-1, with D unclear. The germline V gene has CDR1 SGDLS and CDR2 YYNGEE. The CDR3 has 13 amino acids. The V gene lost 0 bases and the J gene lost 6 bases, with 7 bases spanning the gap. CDR3 protein: CASSVGLINEQFF. Here the CDR3 DNA reads TGTGCCAGCAGCGTAGGCCTAATCAATGAGCAGTTCTTC.

The chain links TRBV23-1 to TRBJ1-5; D unresolved. TRBV23-1 is an open reading frame, and its role is uncertain. This CDR3 region has 16 residues. With 4 bases removed from V and 1 base from J, the gap between germline ends came to 14 bases. The CDR3 reads CASSPPPSGSNQPQHF. The CDR3 DNA reads as TGCGCCAGCAGTCCACCACCCTCGGGAAGCAATCAGCCCCAGCATTTT.

The rearrangement uses TRBV12-3 or TRBV12-4 and TRBJ2-1; 11 nucleotides match TRBD1. The CDR3 covers 13 residues. The trim removed 5 bases at V and 15 bases at J, leaving 9 bases unmatched. CDR3 amino acids: CASSPGQGVFRFF. CDR3 DNA sequence: TGTGCCAGCAGTCCGGGACAGGGGGTTTTTCGGTTCTTC.

This clonotype was recorded once. V usage is TRBV4-2 and J usage is TRBJ1-3; tentative D call: TRBD1 (5 bases). V was trimmed by 3 bases and J by 0 bases, leaving 12 bases between them. Germline CDR1 and CDR2: LGHNA and YNFKEQ. The CDR3 runs to 16 residues. The chain's CDR3 is CASSQPDSSSGNTIYF. The DNA of the CDR3 is TGTGCCAGCAGCCAGCCTGACAGTAGCTCTGGAAACACCATATATTTT.

This clonotype was detected a few times. The chain links TRBV7-3 to TRBJ2-5; 7 bases line up with TRBD1. The ends lost 5 bases at V and 5 bases at J; junction bases unmatched: 5. This CDR3 contains 13 residues. Germline V gives CDR1 SGHTA, CDR2 FQGTGA. The CDR3 spells CASSPTGEETQYF. The CDR3 DNA sequence: TGTGCCAGCAGCCCTACAGGGGAGGAGACCCAGTACTTC.